This T cell receptor beta chain appears in the sequencing data of a study of shared clonotypes between healthy human individuals. Study results and limitations: Large depth notwithstanding, sorted-subset sequencing proved incomplete by rarefaction. A generally larger estimated richness was seen in naive subsets than in memory subsets. Naive CD4 clonotypes were shared across several donors at 4.5% to 6%.

Remarks on this clone: The antigen remains undetermined.

TCRdb keeps only in-frame clones here, not all; method: immunoSEQ multiplex PCR. The sample lists over a million clones, 75% to 80% seen once, with around 0.61% in the top ten. V lost 4 bases to trimming and J lost 5 bases; unmatched junction nucleotides: 14. The CDR3 consists of 17 residues. CDR1 and CDR2 (germline): LGHNA, YNFKEQ. The receptor was derived from a man between 18 and 35 years old in good health. Some clones in this sample may be carry-over from other donors' samples. The rearrangement uses TRBV4-2 and TRBJ1-2; 9 positions agree with TRBD1. Sample: memory CD4+ T cells from PBMCs. The subset denotes: CD45RA-negative fraction. The CDR3 sequence: CASSPYATGGAFYGYTF. Written as DNA, the CDR3 is TGTGCCAGCAGCCCGTACGCCACAGGGGGCGCTTTTTATGGCTACACCTTC.